A few counts support the clone carrying this TCR beta chain. Original data processing: Estimates of nucleated cell counts were drawn from the amplification of reference gene primers. Assay: immunoSEQ multiplex PCR; the TCRdb copy retains only in-frame clones and omits some. The V and J calls and the clone size are those of that table, but D and trimming were determined from the DNA. The repertoire has 100,000 or so clones, roughly 80% of them found once; the top ten carry roughly a fifth. This entry belongs to a study of blood T cell repertoires in COVID-19. For the study at large: PBMCs, B-cell-depleted T cells, or T cells were the source of the cDNA or gDNA that made up the material.

The source material was peripheral blood. This receptor was obtained from a woman aged 70-85 years with acute or convalescent COVID-19.

The CDR3 DNA is TGTGCCAGCAGCCCACGGACAGTGAACACTGAAGCTTTCTTT. This codes for CASSPRTVNTEAFF. The V gene is TRBV7-9, the J gene TRBJ1-1, with D tentatively TRBD1 (6 bases). The CDR3 spans 14 residues. Germline CDR1 SEHNR, CDR2 FQNEAQ (reference sequence). Trimming pared 5 bases from V and 0 bases from J, leaving 10 bases between.